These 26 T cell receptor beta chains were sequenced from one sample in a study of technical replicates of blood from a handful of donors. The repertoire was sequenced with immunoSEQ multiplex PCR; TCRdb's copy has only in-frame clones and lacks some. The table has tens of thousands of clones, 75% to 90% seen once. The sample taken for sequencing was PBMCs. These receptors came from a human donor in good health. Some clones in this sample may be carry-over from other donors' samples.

The CDR3 region is CAWNRGDRGQETQYF. CDR3 in DNA: TGTGCCTGGAATAGGGGGGACAGAGGGCAAGAGACCCAGTACTTC. The chain combines TRBV30 with TRBJ2-5, with D tentatively TRBD1 (7 bases). The CDR3 is 15 amino acids. CDR1 is GTSNPN, CDR2 SVGIG, per germline (reference sequence). Trimming took off 4 bases at V and 2 bases at J, with 17 bases between the two ends.

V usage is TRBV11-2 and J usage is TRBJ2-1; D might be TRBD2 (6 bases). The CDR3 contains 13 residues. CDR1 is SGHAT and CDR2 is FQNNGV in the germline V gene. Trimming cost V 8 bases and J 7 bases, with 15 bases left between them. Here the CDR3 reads CASLSGLGNEQFF. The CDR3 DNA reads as TGTGCCAGCCTGAGCGGGCTGGGGAATGAGCAGTTCTTC.

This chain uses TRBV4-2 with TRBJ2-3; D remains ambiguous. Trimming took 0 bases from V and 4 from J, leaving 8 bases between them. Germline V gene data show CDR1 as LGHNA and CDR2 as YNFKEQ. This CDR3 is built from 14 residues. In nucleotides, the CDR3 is TGTGCCAGCAGCCAAGATACGAGCGCAGATACGCAGTATTTT. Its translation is CASSQDTSADTQYF.

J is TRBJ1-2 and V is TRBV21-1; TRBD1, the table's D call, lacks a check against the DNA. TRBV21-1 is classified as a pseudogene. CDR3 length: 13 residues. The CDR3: CASSVRGPFGYTF. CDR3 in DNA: TGTGCCAGCAGCGTTAGGGGGCCCTTTGGCTACACCTTC.

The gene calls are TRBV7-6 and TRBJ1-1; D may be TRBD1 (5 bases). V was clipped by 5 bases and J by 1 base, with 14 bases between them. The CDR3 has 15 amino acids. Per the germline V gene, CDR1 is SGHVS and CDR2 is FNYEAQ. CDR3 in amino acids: CASSHGQAKNTEAFF. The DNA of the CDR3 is TGTGCCAGCAGCCATGGACAAGCCAAGAACACTGAAGCTTTCTTT.

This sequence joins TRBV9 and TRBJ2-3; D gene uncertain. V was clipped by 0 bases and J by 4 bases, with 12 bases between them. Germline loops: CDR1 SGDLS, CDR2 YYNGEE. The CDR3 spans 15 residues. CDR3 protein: CASSVGISLSDTQYF. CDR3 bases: TGTGCCAGCAGCGTAGGTATTAGTTTATCAGATACGCAGTATTTT.

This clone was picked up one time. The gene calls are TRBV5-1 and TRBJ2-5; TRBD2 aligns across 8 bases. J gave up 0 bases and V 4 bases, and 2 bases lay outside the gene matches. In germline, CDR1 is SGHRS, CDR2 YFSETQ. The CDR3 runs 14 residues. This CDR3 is CASSERGNQETQYF. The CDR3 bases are TGCGCCAGCAGCGAGCGGGGGAACCAAGAGACCCAGTACTTC.

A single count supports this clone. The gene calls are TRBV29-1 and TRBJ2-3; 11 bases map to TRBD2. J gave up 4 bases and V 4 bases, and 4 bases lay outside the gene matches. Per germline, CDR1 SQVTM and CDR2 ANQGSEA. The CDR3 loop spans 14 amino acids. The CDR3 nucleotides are TGCAGCGTTGGTAGCGGGGGGGCGGCAGATACGCAGTATTTT. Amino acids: CSVGSGGAADTQYF.

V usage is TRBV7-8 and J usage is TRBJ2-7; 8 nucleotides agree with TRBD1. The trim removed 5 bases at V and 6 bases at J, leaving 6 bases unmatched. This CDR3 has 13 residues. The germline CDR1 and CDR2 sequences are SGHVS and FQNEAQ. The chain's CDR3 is CASSVTGGGEQYF. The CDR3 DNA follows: TGTGCCAGCAGCGTCACAGGGGGTGGCGAGCAGTACTTC.

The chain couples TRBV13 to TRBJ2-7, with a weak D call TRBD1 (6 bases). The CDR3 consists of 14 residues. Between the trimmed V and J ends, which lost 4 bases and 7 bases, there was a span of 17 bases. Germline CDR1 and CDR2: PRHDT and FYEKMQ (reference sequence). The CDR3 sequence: CASSSRRQGSEQYF. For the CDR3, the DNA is TGTGCCAGCAGCTCCCGGCGGCAGGGGAGTGAGCAGTACTTC.

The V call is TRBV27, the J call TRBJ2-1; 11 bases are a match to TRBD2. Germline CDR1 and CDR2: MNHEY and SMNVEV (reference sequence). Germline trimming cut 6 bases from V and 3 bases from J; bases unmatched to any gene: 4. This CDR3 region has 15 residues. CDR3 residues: CASRKLAGDYNEQFF. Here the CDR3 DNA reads TGTGCCAGCAGGAAACTAGCGGGAGACTACAATGAGCAGTTCTTC.

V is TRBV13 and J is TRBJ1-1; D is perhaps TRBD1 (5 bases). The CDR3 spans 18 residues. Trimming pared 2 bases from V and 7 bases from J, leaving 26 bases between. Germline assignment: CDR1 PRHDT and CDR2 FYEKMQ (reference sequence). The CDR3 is CASSLQGARPGGGIEAFF. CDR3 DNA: TGTGCCAGCAGCTTACAAGGGGCGCGCCCTGGGGGGGGGATTGAAGCTTTCTTT.

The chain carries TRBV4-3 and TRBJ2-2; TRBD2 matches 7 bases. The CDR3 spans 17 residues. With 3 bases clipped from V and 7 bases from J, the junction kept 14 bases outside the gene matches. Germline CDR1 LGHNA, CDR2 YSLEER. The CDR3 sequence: CASSHQPAGVRVGELFF. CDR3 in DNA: TGCGCCAGCAGCCACCAGCCTGCGGGAGTTCGCGTCGGGGAGCTGTTTTTT.

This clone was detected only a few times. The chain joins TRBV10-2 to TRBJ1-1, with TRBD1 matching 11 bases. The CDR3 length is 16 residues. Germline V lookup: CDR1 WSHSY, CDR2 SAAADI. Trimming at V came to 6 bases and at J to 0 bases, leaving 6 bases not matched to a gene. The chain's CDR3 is CASRAGTGGMNTEAFF. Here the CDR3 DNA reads TGCGCCAGCAGGGCCGGGACAGGGGGTATGAACACTGAAGCTTTCTTT.

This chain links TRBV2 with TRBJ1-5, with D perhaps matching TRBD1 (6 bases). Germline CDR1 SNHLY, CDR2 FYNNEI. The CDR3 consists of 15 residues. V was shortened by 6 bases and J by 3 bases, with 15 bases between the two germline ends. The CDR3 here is CASRSQTGPNQPQHF. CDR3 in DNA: TGTGCCAGCAGGTCTCAGACAGGCCCCAATCAGCCCCAGCATTTT.

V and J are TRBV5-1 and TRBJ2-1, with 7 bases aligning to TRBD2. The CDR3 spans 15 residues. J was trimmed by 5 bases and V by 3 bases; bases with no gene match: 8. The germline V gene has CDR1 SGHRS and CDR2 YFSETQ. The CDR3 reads CASSYELAKNNEQFF. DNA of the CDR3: TGCGCCAGCAGCTACGAACTAGCGAAGAACAATGAGCAGTTCTTC.

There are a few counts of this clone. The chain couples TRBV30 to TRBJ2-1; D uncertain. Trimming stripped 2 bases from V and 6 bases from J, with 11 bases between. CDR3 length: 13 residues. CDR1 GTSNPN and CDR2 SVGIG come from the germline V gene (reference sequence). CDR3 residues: CAWSTRNFNEQFF. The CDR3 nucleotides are TGTGCCTGGAGTACGAGGAACTTCAATGAGCAGTTCTTC.

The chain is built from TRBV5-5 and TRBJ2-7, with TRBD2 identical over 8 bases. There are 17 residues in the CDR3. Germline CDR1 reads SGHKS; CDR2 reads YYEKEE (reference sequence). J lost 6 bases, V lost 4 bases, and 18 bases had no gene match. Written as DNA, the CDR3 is TGTGCCAGCAGCCAGCTCGGGGGAGCGGGAGTGAAGCTCGAGCAGTACTTC. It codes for CASSQLGGAGVKLEQYF. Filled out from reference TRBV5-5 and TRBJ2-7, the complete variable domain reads DAGVTQSPTHLIKTRGQQVTLRCSPISGHKSVSWYQQVLGQGPQFIFQYYEKEERGRGNFPDRFSARQFPNYSSELNVNALLLGDSALYLCASSQLGGAGVKLEQYFGPGTRLTVT.

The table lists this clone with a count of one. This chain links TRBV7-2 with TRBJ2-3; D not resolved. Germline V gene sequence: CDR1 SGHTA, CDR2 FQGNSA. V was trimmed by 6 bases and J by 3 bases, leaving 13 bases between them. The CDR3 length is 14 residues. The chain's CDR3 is CASRSDLGTDTQYF. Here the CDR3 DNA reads TGTGCCAGCAGGTCCGACCTCGGGACAGATACGCAGTATTTT.

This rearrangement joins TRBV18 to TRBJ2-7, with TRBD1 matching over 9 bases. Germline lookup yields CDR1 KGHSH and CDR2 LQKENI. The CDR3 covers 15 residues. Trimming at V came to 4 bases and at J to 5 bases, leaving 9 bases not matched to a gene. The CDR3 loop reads CASSLSTGGMDEQYF. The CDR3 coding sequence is TGTGCCAGCTCACTTTCGACAGGGGGTATGGACGAGCAGTACTTC.

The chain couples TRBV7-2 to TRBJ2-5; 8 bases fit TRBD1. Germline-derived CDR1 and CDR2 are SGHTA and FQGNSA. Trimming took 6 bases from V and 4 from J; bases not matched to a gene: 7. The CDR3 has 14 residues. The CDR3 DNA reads TGTGCCAGCAGATCAGACAGGGGAGGAGAGACCCAGTACTTC. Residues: CASRSDRGGETQYF.

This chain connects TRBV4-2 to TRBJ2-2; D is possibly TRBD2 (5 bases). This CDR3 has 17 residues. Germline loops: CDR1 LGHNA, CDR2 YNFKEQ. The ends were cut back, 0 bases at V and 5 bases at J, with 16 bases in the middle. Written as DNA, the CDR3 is TGTGCCAGCAGCCAAGAACGGCATGGACTGGCGACCGGGGAGCTGTTTTTT. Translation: CASSQERHGLATGELFF.

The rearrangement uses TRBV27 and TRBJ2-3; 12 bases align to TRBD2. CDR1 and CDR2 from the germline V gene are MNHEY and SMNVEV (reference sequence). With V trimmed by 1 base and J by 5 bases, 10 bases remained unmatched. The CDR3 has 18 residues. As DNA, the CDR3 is TGTGCCAGCAGTTTATTTCCTAGCGGGAGGGCCTTGGGAGATACGCAGTATTTT. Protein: CASSLFPSGRALGDTQYF.

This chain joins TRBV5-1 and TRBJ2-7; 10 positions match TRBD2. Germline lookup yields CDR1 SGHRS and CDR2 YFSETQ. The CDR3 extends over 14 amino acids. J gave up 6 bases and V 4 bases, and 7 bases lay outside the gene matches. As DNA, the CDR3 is TGCGCCAGCAGCGAACCTAGCGGGAGCAGCGAGCAGTACTTC. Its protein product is CASSEPSGSSEQYF.

The CDR3, as DNA: TGTGCCTGGAGTGTACTCAGCGATTCACCCCTCCACTTT. Its protein product is CAWSVLSDSPLHF. The genes are TRBV30 and TRBJ1-6; the D is unclear. The CDR3 loop spans 13 amino acids. Trimming removed 0 bases from V and 8 bases from J, with 8 bases in between. Germline values: CDR1 GTSNPN, CDR2 SVGIG (reference sequence). The whole variable domain, remainder taken from reference TRBV30 and TRBJ1-6, is SQTIHQWPATLVQPVGSPLSLECTVEGTSNPNLYWYRQAAGRGLQLLFYSVGIGQISSEVPQNLSASRPQDRQFILSSKKLLLSDSGFYLCAWSVLSDSPLHFGNGTRLTVT.

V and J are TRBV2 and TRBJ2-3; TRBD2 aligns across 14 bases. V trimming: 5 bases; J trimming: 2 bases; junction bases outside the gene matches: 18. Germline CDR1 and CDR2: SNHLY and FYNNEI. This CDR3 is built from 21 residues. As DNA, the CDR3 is TGTGCCAGCAGTCGGATGACCTACACCAGACTAGCGGGGGGGGTCACAGATACGCAGTATTTT. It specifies CASSRMTYTRLAGGVTDTQYF. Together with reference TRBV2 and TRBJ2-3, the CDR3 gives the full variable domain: EPEVTQTPSHQVTQMGQEVILRCVPISNHLYFYWYRQILGQKVEFLVSFYNNEISEKSEIFDDQFSVERPDGSNFTLKIRSTKLEDSAMYFCASSRMTYTRLAGGVTDTQYFGPGTRLTVL.